The 23 T cell receptor beta chains below were found in one sample sequenced in a study of T-cell memory formation after mild COVID-19. TCRdb redid the calling of the 5' RACE reads with MiXCR, one entry per CDR3 protein. The table shows about 130,000 distinct CDR3 sequences, with about 16% occurring only once. Material: PBMCs or a T cell subset sorted from them (not recorded which). All receptors derive from an adult woman who had mild COVID-19 (a few samples of this study predate the infection). Cell type and time point are not known.

The V and J genes are TRBV7-2 and TRBJ2-3; TRBD2 matches at 11 bases. The germline CDR1 and CDR2 sequences are SGHTA and FQGNSA. The junction had 4 bases not matched to a gene; V was cut back by 7 bases and J by 1 base. The CDR3 covers 15 residues. In DNA form, the CDR3 reads TGTGCCAGCATACCGGGACTAGCGGGCACAGATACGCAGTATTTT. This translates into CASIPGLAGTDTQYF.

V and J are TRBV4-2 and TRBJ1-1; the D is unclear. V was cut by 3 bases and J by 1 base, with 12 bases left in between. The CDR3 has 15 residues. Germline assignment: CDR1 LGHNA and CDR2 YNFKEQ. The DNA of the CDR3 is TGTGCCAGCAGCCATTCTATGAGGGAGAACACTGAAGCTTTCTTT. Amino acids: CASSHSMRENTEAFF.

This clonotype has only a few counts. CDR3 protein: CASSRYRELETQYF. CDR3 DNA sequence: TGTGCCAGCAGCAGATACAGGGAGTTGGAGACCCAGTACTTC. The V call is TRBV21-1, the J call TRBJ2-5; the listed D gene, TRBD1, was not tested against the DNA. TRBV21-1 is tagged as a pseudogene. CDR3 length: 14 amino acids.

The chain combines TRBV7-8 with TRBJ2-7, with 9 bases fitting TRBD1. Germline V lookup: CDR1 SGHVS, CDR2 FQNEAQ. With 4 bases clipped from V and 3 bases from J, the junction kept 7 bases outside the gene matches. This CDR3 region has 15 residues. CDR3 region: CASSYTGTGYYEQYF. CDR3 nucleotide sequence: TGTGCCAGCAGCTATACCGGGACAGGGTACTACGAGCAGTACTTC.

This clonotype was observed a handful of times. The gene calls are TRBV7-2 and TRBJ2-3, with 14 bases identical to TRBD2. There are 16 residues in the CDR3. Unmatched junction bases numbered 5, after V lost 4 bases and J lost 5 bases. CDR1 and CDR2 (germline): SGHTA, FQGNSA. Written as DNA, the CDR3 is TGTGCCAGCAGCTCTCGGACTAGCGGGAGGCAAGATACGCAGTATTTT. Translating it yields CASSSRTSGRQDTQYF.

The V gene is TRBV6-2 or TRBV6-3, the J gene TRBJ2-1; 8 bases map to TRBD1. The CDR3 runs to 15 residues. Losses at the gene ends were 4 bases for V and 3 bases for J; bases not matched to a gene: 5. CDR1 MNHEY and CDR2 SVGEGT come from the germline V gene. The CDR3 DNA reads TGTGCCAGCAGTTCCGGACAGGGTGGCTACAATGAGCAGTTCTTC. It specifies CASSSGQGGYNEQFF.

The rearrangement joins TRBV6-1 to TRBJ2-7; 7 nucleotides match TRBD1. This CDR3 is built from 15 residues. CDR1 and CDR2 from the germline V gene are MNHNS and SASEGT. The ends lost 0 bases at V and 2 bases at J; junction bases unmatched: 4. The CDR3 sequence: CASSEAPGQTYEQYF. As DNA, the CDR3 is TGTGCCAGCAGTGAAGCACCGGGACAGACCTACGAGCAGTACTTC.

The chain couples TRBV20-1 to TRBJ2-7; a possible D gene is TRBD2 (5 bases). V shed 5 bases and J shed 1 base, with 15 bases lying between them. The CDR3 has 14 residues. CDR1 is DFQATT and CDR2 is SNEGSKA in the germline V gene (reference sequence). This CDR3 is CSAADGERSYEQYF. DNA of the CDR3: TGCAGTGCTGCGGACGGGGAGAGGTCCTACGAGCAGTACTTC.

CDR3 coding DNA: TGTGCCAGCAGTTTATCCGGGGCATGGCCCTACGAGCAGTACTTC. Encoded protein: CASSLSGAWPYEQYF. The rearrangement joins TRBV27 to TRBJ2-7; D tentatively fits TRBD1 or TRBD2 (5 bases each). In germline, CDR1 is MNHEY, CDR2 SMNVEV (reference sequence). The CDR3 contains 15 residues. The V and J ends lost 0 bases and 2 bases respectively, with 11 bases between them.

This clonotype was counted between two and nine times. This chain joins TRBV28 and TRBJ2-7, with D unclear. Germline CDR1 reads MDHEN; CDR2 reads SYDVKM. The V and J ends lost 7 bases and 0 bases respectively, with 10 bases between them. This CDR3 is 13 amino acids long. The CDR3 DNA reads as TGTGCCAGCACTCTTCCTAGCTCCTACGAGCAGTACTTC. This gives the protein CASTLPSSYEQYF.

A few counts support this clonotype. J is TRBJ2-3 and V is TRBV29-1, with D possibly called TRBD1 or TRBD2 (5 bases each). This CDR3 comprises 13 residues. V shed 8 bases and J shed 2 bases, with 14 bases lying between them. The V gene's germline CDR1 is SQVTM and CDR2 ANQGSEA. The CDR3 spells CSSTRDPTDTQYF. The CDR3 DNA sequence: TGCAGCTCGACCCGGGACCCCACAGATACGCAGTATTTT.

The gene calls are TRBV18 and TRBJ2-1; possibly TRBD2 for D (6 bases). The CDR3 sequence is 16 residues long. Germline V gives CDR1 KGHSH, CDR2 LQKENI. Trimming removed 5 bases at V and 8 bases at J, with 22 bases between. The CDR3 sequence: CASSSTETRVVYEQFF. The DNA of the CDR3 is TGTGCCAGCTCATCGACGGAGACTAGGGTGGTCTATGAGCAGTTCTTC.

This clonotype was recorded only once. The gene calls are TRBV9 and TRBJ1-1; perhaps TRBD1 as D (6 bases). Trimming removed 2 bases at V and 4 bases at J, with 9 bases between. From germline, CDR1 is SGDLS and CDR2 YYNGEE. The CDR3 is 13 residues long. The CDR3 spells CASSVTGITEAFF. The CDR3 nucleotides are TGTGCCAGCAGCGTTACAGGGATCACTGAAGCTTTCTTT.

This clonotype was counted a few times. The rearrangement links TRBV13 to TRBJ2-1; unclear D gene. The CDR3 is 15 residues long. The germline V and J ends were trimmed by 1 base and 4 bases, with 11 bases remaining between them. From germline, CDR1 is PRHDT and CDR2 FYEKMQ (reference sequence). CDR3: CASSLAGVPYNEQFF. CDR3 nucleotide sequence: TGTGCCAGCAGCTTAGCTGGGGTCCCTTACAATGAGCAGTTCTTC.

This clonotype was seen a handful of times. The chain joins TRBV7-2 to TRBJ2-1; 10 positions match TRBD1. V lost 4 bases to trimming and J lost 1 base; unmatched junction nucleotides: 1. The CDR3 spans 15 residues. From germline, CDR1 is SGHTA and CDR2 FQGNSA. CDR3 sequence reads: CASSWDRGSYNEQFF. DNA of the CDR3: TGTGCCAGCAGCTGGGACAGGGGTTCCTACAATGAGCAGTTCTTC.

This sequence joins TRBV24-1 and TRBJ2-4, with unresolved D. Germline V gives CDR1 KGHDR, CDR2 SFDVKD. Trimming stripped 6 bases from V and 6 bases from J, with 11 bases between. The CDR3 is 13 amino acids. CDR3 sequence (DNA): TGTGCCACCAGTATGCGGTATGGAAACATTCAGTACTTC. It is translated as CATSMRYGNIQYF.

V and J are TRBV18 and TRBJ2-7, with TRBD2 matching 11 bases. The V gene end was trimmed by 5 bases and the J gene end by 2 bases; junction bases not matched to a gene: 5. The CDR3 has 15 residues. Looked up from germline, CDR1 is KGHSH and CDR2 is LQKENI. The chain's CDR3 is CASSVTSGRAYEQYF. The CDR3 nucleotides read TGTGCCAGCTCAGTAACTAGCGGGAGAGCCTACGAGCAGTACTTC.

There are many counts of this clonotype. The chain links TRBV7-9 to TRBJ2-5, with 7 bases aligning to TRBD2. Germline CDR1 reads SEHNR; CDR2 reads FQNEAQ (reference sequence). This CDR3 has 14 amino acids. The trim removed 2 bases at V and 2 bases at J, leaving 2 bases unmatched. CDR3 in amino acids: CASSLSGAQETQYF. Written as DNA, the CDR3 is TGTGCCAGCAGCTTAAGCGGGGCGCAAGAGACCCAGTACTTC.

The chain recombines TRBV5-1 with TRBJ2-2; D assignment may be TRBD1 or TRBD2 (5 bases each). CDR3 length: 14 residues. V was cut by 4 bases and J by 5 bases, with 12 bases left in between. CDR1 is SGHRS and CDR2 is YFSETQ in the germline V gene. CDR3 nucleotides: TGCGCCAGCAGCCGGGACCTGGGGACCGGGGAGCTGTTTTTT. Encoded protein: CASSRDLGTGELFF.

The chain carries TRBV18 and TRBJ2-1; D may be TRBD1 (6 bases). The germline V and J ends were trimmed by 2 bases and 7 bases, with 18 bases remaining between them. This CDR3 has 16 residues. The germline CDR1 and CDR2 sequences are KGHSH and LQKENI. CDR3 loop: CASSPVRWDIGNEQFF. The CDR3, as DNA: TGTGCCAGCTCACCAGTACGGTGGGACATCGGTAATGAGCAGTTCTTC.

Only a few counts were recorded for this clonotype. The chain links TRBV7-8 to TRBJ1-1; tentatively, D is TRBD1 (5 bases). Germline V lookup: CDR1 SGHVS, CDR2 FQNEAQ. The CDR3 totals 14 residues. Trimming pared 5 bases from V and 5 bases from J, leaving 15 bases between. CDR3 in DNA: TGTGCCAGCAGCCCCTGGACGGGGGAGACTGAAGCTTTCTTT. As protein: CASSPWTGETEAFF. The variable domain in full, completed from reference TRBV7-8 and TRBJ1-1, reads GAGVSQSPRYKVAKRGQDVALRCDPISGHVSLFWYQQALGQGPEFLTYFQNEAQLDKSGLPSDRFFAERPEGSVSTLKIQRTQQEDSAVYLCASSPWTGETEAFFGQGTRLTVV.

This clonotype was observed a single time. The chain uses TRBV30 and TRBJ2-3; D unresolved. Germline values: CDR1 GTSNPN, CDR2 SVGIG (reference sequence). Between the trimmed V and J ends, which lost 4 bases and 4 bases, there was a span of 9 bases. This CDR3 is built from 12 residues. In DNA form, the CDR3 reads TGTGCCTGGACAGACTTCGCAGATACGCAGTATTTT. It yields the protein CAWTDFADTQYF.

The chain joins TRBV11-3 to TRBJ2-1, with D perhaps matching TRBD2 (6 bases). Trimming took 4 bases from V and 10 from J, leaving 8 bases between them. The germline gives CDR1 SGHNT, CDR2 YENEEA. The length of the CDR3 is 11 residues. The CDR3 region has the DNA TGTGCCAGCAGCTCTAGCGTCGAGCAGTTCTTC. Protein: CASSSSVEQFF.